The rows below give T cell receptor beta chains drawn from one sample of a study of metastatic and nonmetastatic thyroid tumors. Using MiXCR, TCRdb re-called clones from the PCR reads. This sample has approximately 31,000 clones, with more than 15% found just once. Sequenced: blood. These receptors all stem from a female donor with papillary thyroid cancer or a benign thyroid nodule (not recorded which). Some clones in this sample may be carry-over from other donors' samples. Each CDR3 is given with its conserved first and last residue. The D gene is left open where the match is weak. Expanded clones get a size class; other rows say once, few or many, or leave the size out.

>.|.|TRBV5-1|TRBJ2-2
TGCGCCAGCAGCTTCATAGCGAGGAACACCGGGGAGCTGTTTTTT
CASSFIARNTGELFF
>.|.|TRBV7-2|TRBJ1-2
TGTGCCAGCAGCTTAGGACAGGTCACCTATGGCTACACCTTC
CASSLGQVTYGYTF
>.|.|TRBV5-1|TRBJ1-1
TGCGCCAGCAGCTTGGGGCTAACAGGAATGAACACTGAAGCTTTCTTT
CASSLGLTGMNTEAFF
>many|.|TRBV30|TRBJ2-7
TGTGCCTGGATTAACCAGGCGAAGGAGCAGTACTTC
CAWINQAKEQYF
>many|.|TRBV5-1|TRBJ2-1
TGCGCCAGCAGCTTGTTTAACAGCGTCGATGAGCAGTTCTTC
CASSLFNSVDEQFF
>.|.|TRBV9|TRBJ1-2
TGTGCCAGCATCGTAGGGCCGAGACAGTGCGCTAACTATGGCTACACCTTC
CASIVGPRQCANYGYTF
>many|TRBD2|TRBV10-1|TRBJ2-5
TGCGCCAGCAGTGAGTCTGGTAGCGGGGGCCAAGAGACCCAGTACTTC
CASSESGSGGQETQYF
>many|TRBD1|TRBV11-3|TRBJ1-5
TGTGCCAGCAGCCGGGACAGATATCAGCCCCAGCATTTT
CASSRDRYQPQHF
>.|TRBD2|TRBV20-1|TRBJ2-2
TGCAGTGCTAGATCTAGCGGAATGAACACCGGGGAGCTGTTTTTT
CSARSSGMNTGELFF
>many|TRBD1|TRBV11-3|TRBJ2-7
TGTGCCAGCAGACCTACAGGGGGATCCTACGAGCAGTACTTC
CASRPTGGSYEQYF
>many|.|TRBV28|TRBJ2-1
TGTGCCAGCAGTTTCCACGGACAGAAGCAGTTCTTC
CASSFHGQKQFF
>few|TRBD2|TRBV3-1|TRBJ2-1
TGTGCCAGCAGCCAATTAGCGGGGGAGCAGTTCTTC
CASSQLAGEQFF
>many|.|TRBV10-3|TRBJ1-2
TGTGCCATCAGTGAGGCACTCGGCAGCGCTAACTATGGCTACACCTTC
CAISEALGSANYGYTF
>many|.|TRBV2|TRBJ2-3
TGTGCCAGCAGTGTGGACTCGGACCATACGCAGTATTTT
CASSVDSDHTQYF
>.|TRBD2|TRBV11-2|TRBJ2-1
TGTGCCAGCAGCCCGAGAACTAGCGGGGGACGGTTTCACAATGAGCAGTTCTTC
CASSPRTSGGRFHNEQFF
>many|.|TRBV7-3|TRBJ2-2
TGTGCCAGCAGCTTCCGCGGGACAGCCATCGGCGGGGAGCTGTTTTTT
CASSFRGTAIGGELFF
>.|TRBD1|TRBV11-2|TRBJ1-2
TGTGCCAGCATATCCGCCATGCAGGGGGCGGGTGGGAATGGCTACACCTTC
CASISAMQGAGGNGYTF